A single sample is the source of the 4 T cell receptor beta chains below, sequenced in a study of human T cells and chemical hapten exposure. Time point indicated: pre-sensitization, week 0. The treatment denotes: therapeutic diphenylcyclopropenone sensitization with weekly scalp DPC. TCRdb ran MiXCR on the RACE reads and lists one entry per CDR3 protein. The data contain around 300,000 distinct CDR3 sequences, around 7% of them singletons. The sequences come from whole blood, collected in connection with sensitization to the hapten diphenylcyclopropenone (DPC). The source of these receptors is a man aged 18 to 30 with alopecia areata. Some clones in this sample may be carry-over from other donors' samples.

This clonotype showed up just a few times. This rearrangement joins TRBV9 to TRBJ1-2; TRBD1 matches 8 bases. This CDR3 is 17 amino acids long. Germline loops: CDR1 SGDLS, CDR2 YYNGEE. The V gene end was trimmed by 4 bases and the J gene end by 4 bases; junction bases not matched to a gene: 15. The CDR3 nucleotides read TGTGCCAGCAGCCCCCGTAGTTCACAGGGGGAGACCTATGGCTACACCTTC. Protein product: CASSPRSSQGETYGYTF.

The chain combines TRBV29-1 with TRBJ1-1; D call uncertain. The V gene lost 4 bases and the J gene lost 11 bases, with 5 bases spanning the gap. Per the germline V gene, CDR1 is SQVTM and CDR2 is ANQGSEA. The CDR3 contains 8 residues. CDR3 DNA sequence: TGCAGCGTTGGACGGGCTTTCTTT. Its protein product is CSVGRAFF.

V and J are TRBV24-1 and TRBJ1-1, with D uncertain. The germline V gene encodes CDR1 KGHDR and CDR2 SFDVKD. This CDR3 contains 13 residues. The V gene lost 4 bases and the J gene lost 2 bases, with 7 bases spanning the gap. For the CDR3, the DNA is TGTGCCACCAGTGACTCCTCAAACACTGAAGCTTTCTTT. Translation: CATSDSSNTEAFF.

This clonotype has more than one count but fewer than ten. The chain carries TRBV20-1 and TRBJ2-3; D is perhaps TRBD2 (6 bases). V lost 5 bases to trimming and J lost 0 bases, with 21 bases between them. Germline assignment: CDR1 DFQATT and CDR2 SNEGSKA (reference sequence). CDR3 length: 17 residues. CDR3: CSALTRRGTFSTDTQYF. The CDR3 DNA is TGCAGTGCTCTAACCCGTCGGGGGACCTTTAGCACAGATACGCAGTATTTT.